The rows below give T cell receptor beta chains drawn from one sample of a study of OX40 agonist ivuxolimab in advanced cancers. Libraries were prepared by immunoSEQ multiplex PCR; TCRdb keeps only in-frame clonotypes and omits some of them. The sample lists about 78,000 clones, roughly 92% seen once, with roughly 2.8% in the top ten. Specimen: CD4+ or CD8+ T cells sorted from blood, collected in a trial of the OX40 agonist ivuxolimab. All receptors derive from an adult with an advanced solid tumor such as melanoma, head and neck, liver or kidney cancer. Each CDR3 is given with its conserved first and last residue. The D gene is left open where the match is weak. Clone size appears in some rows only: once, few, many, or a class for an expanded clone.

J: TRBJ2-4
D: .
size: once
V: TRBV30
CDR3: CAWRGPSRGENIQYF
DNA: TGTGCCTGGAGGGGTCCTTCCAGAGGCGAAAACATTCAGTACTTC

J: TRBJ2-3
D: TRBD2
size: .
V: TRBV4-2
CDR3: CASSSSGDGDTQYF
DNA: TGTGCCAGTAGCTCTAGCGGGGACGGAGATACGCAGTATTTT

J: TRBJ2-7
D: TRBD1
size: .
V: TRBV5-1
CDR3: CASSLGLDRGSIHEQYF
DNA: TGCGCCAGCAGCTTGGGTCTGGACAGGGGGTCTATCCACGAGCAGTACTTC

J: TRBJ1-3
D: .
size: few
V: TRBV30
CDR3: CAWSLLSGNTIYF
DNA: TGTGCCTGGAGTTTACTCTCTGGAAACACCATATATTTT

J: TRBJ2-5
D: .
size: .
V: TRBV11-2
CDR3: CASSPTAFQETQYF
DNA: TGTGCCAGCAGCCCGACAGCCTTCCAAGAGACCCAGTACTTC

J: TRBJ2-7
D: .
size: .
V: TRBV6-9
CDR3: CASSYDLSYEQYF
DNA: TGTGCCAGCAGTTACGACCTCTCCTACGAGCAGTACTTC

J: TRBJ1-1
D: .
size: once
V: TRBV29-1
CDR3: CSVESGVGTEAFF
DNA: TGCAGCGTTGAATCCGGGGTAGGCACTGAAGCTTTCTTT

J: TRBJ1-2
D: .
size: .
V: TRBV5-4
CDR3: CASSWLVGTNYGYTF
DNA: TGTGCCAGCAGCTGGTTGGTGGGAACTAACTATGGCTACACCTTC

J: TRBJ1-1
D: TRBD1
size: once
V: TRBV6-6
CDR3: CASSYGTGGKTEAFF
DNA: TGTGCCAGCAGTTATGGTACAGGGGGGAAAACTGAAGCTTTCTTT

J: TRBJ1-2
D: TRBD1
size: .
V: TRBV11-1
CDR3: CATLQGLGGYTF
DNA: TGTGCCACATTACAGGGGTTGGGTGGCTACACCTTC

J: TRBJ1-1
D: .
size: .
V: TRBV2
CDR3: CATNYLDRGEGAFF
DNA: TGTGCCACCAATTACCTCGACCGGGGCGAGGGAGCTTTCTTT

J: TRBJ1-1
D: .
size: .
V: TRBV7-2
CDR3: CASRSSGATEAFF
DNA: TGTGCCAGCAGGAGCTCAGGGGCCACTGAAGCTTTCTTT

J: TRBJ1-2
D: TRBD1
size: few
V: TRBV27
CDR3: CASSVQGAVLDGYTF
DNA: TGTGCCAGCAGTGTCCAGGGGGCAGTCCTCGATGGCTACACCTTC

J: TRBJ2-1
D: .
size: .
V: TRBV27
CDR3: CASSSRENEQFF
DNA: TGTGCCAGCAGTTCGCGGGAAAATGAGCAGTTCTTC